This T cell receptor beta chain emerged from a study of blood T cell repertoires in COVID-19 (dated by TCRdb to about 2020). Background on the whole study: For ImmuneRACE Cohort 3, a participant was defined as recovered based on two consecutive negative NP/OP PCR tests, clearance by a healthcare professional, or resolution of symptoms. Collaborator samples came from the United States, Italy and Spain and covered acute and convalescent phases of COVID-19. The material from the prospective study consisted of cDNA or gDNA derived from T cells, B-cell-depleted T cells, or PBMCs. The dataset comprised deeply sampled blood TCRbeta repertoires from subjects exposed to, actively infected with, or recovered from COVID-19. A freely available public database, intended as a resource for researchers studying the immune response to SARS-CoV-2, is where the repertoires were released. The samples were drawn from two sources: the first 160 participants of the ongoing ImmuneRACE study, and over 1,000 subjects contributed by 6 global collaborators. The sample metadata nearly always contained a de-identified subject ID, COVID-19 status, age in years and sex. Where available, HLA class I and class II types were taken from metadata supplied by the sample provider and were not determined by assay-based typing.

Enrolling through a virtual design, the prospective study's participants ranged in age from roughly 18 to 89 years and lived across roughly 23 United States geographic areas. Cohort assignment in the prospective study relied on participant-reported clinical history from a screening survey and a study questionnaire. In the prospective study, mobile phlebotomists collected whole blood, serum and a nasopharyngeal or oropharyngeal swab from each participant. Prospective study participants could optionally give additional blood draws and questionnaires over an approximately 2-month period. Before DNA extraction, blood samples from the prospective study were shipped at room temperature or frozen. A note on this clone: What this receptor recognizes is not known. Base quality data are lacking; no much larger clone is found one base away.

The immunoSEQ Assay, a bias-controlled multiplex PCR, was used to amplify TCRbeta CDR3 regions from genomic DNA. From the authors' description of their analysis: Nucleated cell counts per sample were estimated from amplification of reference gene primers within the assay. To quantify the absolute abundance of each unique TCRbeta CDR3 rearrangement, sequence reads were collapsed and filtered. For each sample, productive Simpson clonality was calculated as the square root of Simpson's diversity index across productive rearrangements. What TCRdb holds here is the immuneACCESS table cut down to in-frame rearrangements. Part of the clones is not present; checked against another copy, under half of the missing clones reflect an unresolved V gene, and the others are unexplained. That table is the source of V, J and clone size, and D and trimming were worked out from the DNA. This sample gives roughly 340,000 clones in total; 80% to 90% of them show up just once. Clones ranked in the top ten supply approximately 1.9% of the sample.

Overall study results and their limits: How much clinical and demographic metadata was included differed by source and by participant, and the metadata was provided uncurated.

The sample consisted of PBMCs or T cells enriched from blood (not recorded which). The receptor was derived from a middle-aged man in a cohort exposed to, infected with or recovered from COVID-19 (not recorded which).

The CDR3 has the sequence CASGAGTSASTDTQYF. Here is the DNA: TGTGCTAGTGGTGCCGGGACTTCCGCTAGCACAGATACGCAGTATTTT. The receptor chain draws on TRBV12-5 and TRBJ2-3; TRBD2 is perhaps the D gene, given 6 matching bases. The junction carries 15 bases between V and J, which are trimmed by 5 bases and 0 bases respectively. Reading the germline V gene gives CDR1 LGHNT and CDR2 FRNRAP. The CDR3 covers 16 residues, taking in both the cysteine and the phenylalanine. The read is trimmed to its CDR3 DNA, 48 bases read in frame from base 1.